Below, one TCR beta chain is given with its context. The target antigen is unknown. Germline assignment: CDR1 MNHNS and CDR2 SASEGT. This CDR3 has 13 amino acids. V lost 0 bases and J lost 7, with 9 bases in between. This sample was included in a study of cytomegalovirus exposure and HLA in healthy donors. Study-wide results and limits: The authors judged a highly shared variant cluster likely a sequencing artifact.

The PCR used 60 Vbeta and 13 Jbeta primers. Clones were read by immunoSEQ multiplex PCR, and TCRdb kept only the in-frame ones, dropping some. The sample has roughly 98,000 clones, 80% to 85% seen once. This TCR was recovered from a man aged 40-55 years in good health and CMV-seronegative. The rearrangement uses TRBV6-1 and TRBJ1-1; D call uncertain. Sequencing was performed on PBMCs. The CDR3 nucleotides read TGTGCCAGCAGTGAAGCGCGTGCAGGTGAAGCTTTCTTT. Protein product: CASSEARAGEAFF.